One and the same sample provided the 14 T cell receptor beta chains below, sequenced in a study of blood T cells in healthy people across ages. A second about 6 to 12 cycle PCR used barcoded and J-beta primers. TCRdb redid the calling of the 5' RACE reads with MiXCR, one entry per CDR3 protein. The sample gives hundreds of thousands of distinct CDR3 sequences, over 20% of which show up once; more than 3% is in the top ten. The sequencing sample was made of blood. These receptors all stem from a man between 65 and 80 years old in good health.

This clonotype was picked up a small number of times. This chain connects TRBV20-1 to TRBJ2-5, with a possible D match to TRBD2 (6 bases). The assigned J gene may be wrong: the sequence end matches TRBJ2-7 better. The length of the CDR3 is 13 residues. CDR1 is DFQATT, CDR2 SNEGSKA, per germline (reference sequence). Here the CDR3 DNA reads TGCAGTGCCTTTCCGGGACTCCTCCACGAGCAGTACTTC. Protein: CSAFPGLLHEQYF.

This clonotype was seen only a few times. The chain links TRBV7-2 to TRBJ2-2, with D unclear. Germline values: CDR1 SGHTA, CDR2 FQGNSA. CDR3 length: 12 residues. The V and J ends lost 5 bases and 7 bases respectively, with 8 bases between them. For the CDR3, the DNA is TGTGCCAGCAGCCCCAGTATCGGGGAGCTGTTTTTT. Translating it yields CASSPSIGELFF.

This clonotype has just a few counts. The chain has TRBV2 and TRBJ2-3; maybe TRBD1 (5 bases). The CDR3 is 12 residues long. The germline V gene encodes CDR1 SNHLY and CDR2 FYNNEI. Deletions cut 6 bases from V and 6 bases from J, with 10 bases between. CDR3 nucleotides: TGTGCCAGCAGCAGAAACAGGGATACGCAGTATTTT. It specifies CASSRNRDTQYF.

This clonotype was seen a handful of times. This chain uses TRBV28 with TRBJ1-2; D might be TRBD1 (6 bases). The V gene lost 4 bases and the J gene lost 8 bases, with 11 bases spanning the gap. This CDR3 region has 12 residues. Germline V gene lookup returns CDR1 MDHEN and CDR2 SYDVKM. CDR3 sequence: CASSSYRVGYTF. In DNA, the CDR3 is TGTGCCAGCAGTTCCTACAGGGTAGGCTACACCTTC.

This clonotype was seen at least ten times. The chain employs TRBV11-1 and TRBJ2-1; weak D call: TRBD2 (5 bases). The CDR3 consists of 15 residues. The V and J ends lost 5 bases and 0 bases respectively, with 11 bases between them. The germline V gene encodes CDR1 SGHAT and CDR2 FQDESV (reference sequence). As DNA, the CDR3 is TGTGCCAGCAGCCCCAGCGGTACCTCCTACAATGAGCAGTTCTTC. The encoded protein is CASSPSGTSYNEQFF.

The chain recombines TRBV11-2 with TRBJ2-5; 7 bases are a match to TRBD2. Trimming took 1 base from V and 0 from J; bases not matched to a gene: 8. Germline assignment: CDR1 SGHAT and CDR2 FQNNGV. The CDR3 sequence is 17 residues long. CDR3 residues: CASSLAPRGVYQETQYF. The CDR3 DNA reads TGTGCCAGCAGCTTAGCCCCCCGGGGGGTGTACCAAGAGACCCAGTACTTC. The full variable domain, completed using reference TRBV11-2 and TRBJ2-5, is EAGVAQSPRYKIIEKRQSVAFWCNPISGHATLYWYQQILGQGPKLLIQFQNNGVVDDSQLPKDRFSAERLKGVDSTLKIQPAKLEDSAVYLCASSLAPRGVYQETQYFGPGTRLLVL.

V gene TRBV27 combines with J gene TRBJ2-7; TRBD1 might be the D (5 bases). The CDR3 sequence is 12 residues long. Trimming pared 10 bases from V and 6 bases from J, leaving 16 bases between. The V gene's germline CDR1 is MNHEY and CDR2 SMNVEV (reference sequence). The CDR3 is CANRSLVGEQYF. In DNA form, the CDR3 reads TGTGCCAACAGGTCTTTGGTCGGCGAGCAGTACTTC.

This clonotype showed up many times. The CDR3 DNA reads as TGTGCCAGCAGCCCCCGAGGGAGCACAGATACGCAGTATTTT. Translated: CASSPRGSTDTQYF. The chain has TRBV9 and TRBJ2-3, with D tentatively TRBD2 (5 bases). Germline V lookup: CDR1 SGDLS, CDR2 YYNGEE. This CDR3 contains 14 residues. The germline V and J ends were trimmed by 4 bases and 0 bases, with 9 bases remaining between them.

This chain connects TRBV20-1 to TRBJ2-4; the match to TRBD2 covers 7 bases. The CDR3 runs to 11 residues. In germline, CDR1 is DFQATT, CDR2 SNEGSKA (reference sequence). The CDR3 loop reads CSAMGGSIQYF. DNA for the CDR3: TGCAGCGCAATGGGAGGGAGCATTCAGTACTTC.

The chain employs TRBV5-1 and TRBJ2-7; D is perhaps TRBD1 (5 bases). Germline V gives CDR1 SGHRS, CDR2 YFSETQ. Trimming took off 4 bases at V and 4 bases at J, with 15 bases between the two ends. This CDR3 is 14 amino acids long. The CDR3, as DNA: TGCGCCAGCAGCAAGGCTACACAGGAATACGAGCAGTACTTC. It yields the protein CASSKATQEYEQYF.

This clonotype was detected only a few times. The chain recombines TRBV10-3 with TRBJ2-1; 12 bases align to TRBD2. The V gene's germline CDR1 is ENHRY and CDR2 SYGVKD. The CDR3 has 14 amino acids. The V gene end was trimmed by 11 bases and the J gene end by 7 bases; junction bases not matched to a gene: 9. CDR3 DNA sequence: TGTGCCTCTGGACTAGCGGGAAATAGGAATGAGCAGTTCTTC. Protein product: CASGLAGNRNEQFF.

J is TRBJ2-1 and V is TRBV15; 8 nucleotides line up with TRBD2. With V trimmed by 0 bases and J by 2 bases, 6 bases remained unmatched. The CDR3 loop spans 17 amino acids. CDR1 is LNHNV and CDR2 is YYDKDF in the germline V gene (reference sequence). In nucleotides, the CDR3 is TGTGCCACCAGCAGAGATAGCGGGATGAGCCCCTACAATGAGCAGTTCTTC. Translation: CATSRDSGMSPYNEQFF. Combining the CDR3 with reference TRBV15 and TRBJ2-1 gives the whole variable domain DAMVIQNPRYQVTQFGKPVTLSCSQTLNHNVMYWYQQKSSQAPKLLFHYYDKDFNNEADTPDNFQSRRPNTSFCFLDIRSPGLGDTAMYLCATSRDSGMSPYNEQFFGPGTRLTVL.

The rearrangement joins TRBV5-6 to TRBJ2-3; 7 nucleotides match TRBD2. Germline V CDR1 and CDR2: SGHDT, YYEEEE. The CDR3 contains 16 residues. With 1 base clipped from V and 5 bases from J, the junction kept 10 bases outside the gene matches. As DNA, the CDR3 is TGTGCCAGCAGCTTGTCCCTGCGGGAGCATCTAGATACGCAGTATTTT. Amino acids: CASSLSLREHLDTQYF.

The gene calls are TRBV6-1 and TRBJ2-7; D is ambiguous. From germline, CDR1 is MNHNS and CDR2 SASEGT. This CDR3 has 11 amino acids. Trimming shortened V by 2 bases and J by 6 bases, and 5 bases separated the two germline ends. The CDR3 is CASSEWIEQYF. DNA for the CDR3: TGTGCCAGCAGTGAATGGATCGAGCAGTACTTC.